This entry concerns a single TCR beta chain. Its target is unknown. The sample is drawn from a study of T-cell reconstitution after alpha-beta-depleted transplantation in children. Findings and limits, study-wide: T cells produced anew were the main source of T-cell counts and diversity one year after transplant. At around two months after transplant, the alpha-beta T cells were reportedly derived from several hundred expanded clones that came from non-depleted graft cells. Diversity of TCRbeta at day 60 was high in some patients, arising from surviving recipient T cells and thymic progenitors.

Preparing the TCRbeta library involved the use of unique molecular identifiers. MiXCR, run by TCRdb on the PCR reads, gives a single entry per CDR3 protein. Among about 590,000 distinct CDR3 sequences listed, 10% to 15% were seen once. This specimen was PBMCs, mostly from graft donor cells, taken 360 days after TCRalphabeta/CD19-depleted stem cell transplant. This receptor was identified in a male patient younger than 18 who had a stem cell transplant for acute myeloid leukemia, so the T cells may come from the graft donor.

CDR3: CASSTIGTGGDYGYTF. The CDR3 DNA sequence: TGTGCCAGTAGTACTATTGGGACAGGGGGCGACTATGGCTACACCTTC. This sequence joins TRBV19 and TRBJ1-2, with 12 bases matching TRBD1. V shed 4 bases and J 3 bases; nucleotides not matched to a gene: 6. Germline V gene data show CDR1 as LNHDA and CDR2 as SQIVND (reference sequence). This CDR3 spans 16 amino acids.